A few counts support the clone carrying this TCR beta chain. Antigen unknown. CDR1 is SGHAT and CDR2 is FQNNGV in the germline V gene. The CDR3 length is 12 residues. V was shortened by 6 bases and J by 8 bases, with 10 bases between the two germline ends. Researchers ran the PCR with 60 Vbeta and 13 Jbeta primers. Clones were sequenced by immunoSEQ multiplex PCR, and TCRdb holds only the in-frame ones, with some missing. This sample has about 73,000 clones, with roughly four fifths found just once. The source of the sample is a study of cytomegalovirus exposure and HLA in healthy donors. Study-wide background: There were fewer than 130 million unique TCR beta sequences, drawn from approximately 180 million T cells, in an earlier analysis. For the roughly 400 genotyped donors, 81% fell within the Caucasian-associated ancestry cluster.

Study-level points and caveats: Information on immune exposure was restricted to one variable (CMV serostatus). An analysis that came later showed most CMV-associated TCR beta chains appearing HLA-restricted.

The receptor's source is a man between 65 and 79 years old in good health and CMV-seronegative. The sample taken for sequencing was PBMCs. This rearrangement joins TRBV11-2 to TRBJ2-2; a possible D gene is TRBD2 (6 bases). CDR3 amino acids: CASRNRGGELFF. The CDR3 DNA is TGTGCCAGCAGGAACCGGGGGGGGGAGCTGTTTTTT.